The 27 T cell receptor beta chains below all came from one sample that was sequenced in a study of T-cell memory formation after mild COVID-19. Each CDR3 protein gets one entry after TCRdb re-called the 5' RACE reads with MiXCR. The table shows roughly 610,000 distinct CDR3 sequences, with around a sixth occurring only once. The sample comprised PBMCs or a T cell subset sorted from them (not recorded which). The receptors were sampled from an adult woman who had mild COVID-19 (a few samples of this study predate the infection). Cell type and time point are not known.

This clonotype was seen more than once but under ten times. The genes are TRBV4-2 and TRBJ2-7, with D tentatively TRBD1 (5 bases). Germline V CDR1 and CDR2: LGHNA, YNFKEQ. The CDR3 is made up of 13 amino acids. With 1 base removed from V and 4 bases from J, the gap between germline ends came to 8 bases. Here the CDR3 DNA reads TGTGCCAGCAGCCAAGGGGGCCGGTACGAGCAGTACTTC. Translation gives CASSQGGRYEQYF.

This clonotype has only a few counts. The chain combines TRBV2 with TRBJ1-5; 7 bases are shared with TRBD1. With 3 bases clipped from V and 3 bases from J, the junction kept 17 bases outside the gene matches. CDR1 SNHLY and CDR2 FYNNEI come from the germline V gene. The CDR3 contains 19 residues. This CDR3 is CASSDELGQATRFNQPQHF. For the CDR3, the DNA is TGTGCCAGCAGTGACGAGCTAGGACAGGCCACCCGGTTCAATCAGCCCCAGCATTTT. The variable domain in full, completed from reference TRBV2 and TRBJ1-5, reads EPEVTQTPSHQVTQMGQEVILRCVPISNHLYFYWYRQILGQKVEFLVSFYNNEISEKSEIFDDQFSVERPDGSNFTLKIRSTKLEDSAMYFCASSDELGQATRFNQPQHFGDGTRLSIL.

This clonotype was counted only a few times. The chain joins TRBV10-3 to TRBJ2-3; maybe TRBD2 (7 bases). The CDR3 sequence is 14 residues long. V lost 8 bases, J lost 2 bases, and 14 bases lay in between. Germline V CDR1 and CDR2: ENHRY, SYGVKD. The CDR3 sequence: CAIGGGGPTDTQYF. DNA of the CDR3: TGTGCCATCGGAGGGGGGGGCCCCACAGATACGCAGTATTTT.

This clonotype has just a few counts. The chain is built from TRBV7-2 and TRBJ2-7; 9 nucleotides align to TRBD1. The CDR3 is 14 amino acids. CDR1 SGHTA and CDR2 FQGNSA come from the germline V gene. V gave up 6 bases and J gave up 2 bases; unmatched junction bases: 5. CDR3 region: CASSKTGGAYEQYF. The CDR3 region has the DNA TGTGCCAGCAGTAAGACAGGGGGTGCCTACGAGCAGTACTTC.

The chain is built from TRBV20-1 and TRBJ2-4; 7 bases are shared with TRBD1. The CDR3 has 19 residues. Losses at the gene ends were 3 bases for V and 0 bases for J; bases not matched to a gene: 17. From germline, CDR1 is DFQATT and CDR2 SNEGSKA (reference sequence). This chain's CDR3 is CSARGTGTVFALAKNIQYF. In nucleotides, the CDR3 is TGCAGTGCTAGGGGGACCGGGACAGTATTTGCTCTAGCCAAAAACATTCAGTACTTC.

This clonotype has only a few counts. The CDR3 bases are TGTGCCAGCAGCCAACTTCAGGGGGCAACAGATACGCAGTATTTT. It codes for CASSQLQGATDTQYF. This chain joins TRBV4-2 and TRBJ2-3, with 8 bases aligning to TRBD1. Germline CDR1 and CDR2: LGHNA and YNFKEQ. The CDR3 totals 15 residues. Trimming cost V 2 bases and J 3 bases; bases outside gene matches: 4.

This clonotype has more than one count but fewer than ten. This chain joins TRBV4-3 and TRBJ2-1; tentative D call: TRBD1 (6 bases). Per germline, CDR1 LGHNA and CDR2 YSLEER. V dropped 4 bases and J dropped 1 base, with 23 bases sitting between them. This CDR3 has 19 amino acids. CDR3 in amino acids: CASSRERRTGSPSYNEQFF. The CDR3 region has the DNA TGCGCCAGCAGCCGAGAACGGAGAACAGGGTCCCCTTCCTACAATGAGCAGTTCTTC.

The genes are TRBV7-3 and TRBJ2-3, with TRBD2 matching over 10 bases. This CDR3 contains 17 residues. Per the germline V gene, CDR1 is SGHTA and CDR2 is FQGTGA. Trimming cost V 2 bases and J 3 bases; bases outside gene matches: 8. The CDR3: CASSLGATSGVTDTQYF. CDR3 sequence (DNA): TGTGCCAGCAGCTTAGGGGCCACTAGCGGGGTGACAGATACGCAGTATTTT.

This clonotype was observed a handful of times. V usage is TRBV25-1 and J usage is TRBJ2-1, with 8 bases aligning to TRBD2. The V segment lost 8 bases and the J segment 8 bases; nucleotides outside the gene matches: 17. Germline assignment: CDR1 MGHDK and CDR2 SYGVNS. CDR3 size: 16 residues. This chain's CDR3 is CASRQTSSGRLYEQFF. CDR3 nucleotides: TGTGCCAGCCGACAGACTTCTAGCGGGCGCCTCTATGAGCAGTTCTTC.

This clonotype was observed a few times. The V gene is TRBV5-1, the J gene TRBJ1-2, with a weak D call TRBD1 (5 bases). The CDR3 is 14 amino acids. The germline CDR1 and CDR2 sequences are SGHRS and YFSETQ. V was pared by 4 bases and J by 3 bases, with 13 bases between. CDR3 amino acids: CASSTLQDYYGYTF. The CDR3 DNA reads as TGCGCCAGCAGCACTTTACAGGATTACTATGGCTACACCTTC. The entire variable domain, with the rest obtained from reference TRBV5-1 and TRBJ1-2, is as follows: KAGVTQTPRYLIKTRGQQVTLSCSPISGHRSVSWYQQTPGQGLQFLFEYFSETQRNKGNFPGRFSGRQFSNSRSEMNVSTLELGDSALYLCASSTLQDYYGYTFGSGTRLTVV.

This clonotype was picked up many times. At one end the junction does not follow the germline gene, possibly because of a read error. The CDR3 bases are TGTGCCAGCAGCTTGGGACCGGGAAACACTGAAGCTTTCTTT. It codes for CASSLGPGNTEAFF. The gene calls are TRBV5-1 and TRBJ1-1, with a weak D call TRBD1 (5 bases). The CDR3 totals 14 residues. Germline V CDR1 and CDR2: SGHRS, YFSETQ. The full variable domain, with the rest looked up from reference TRBV5-1 and TRBJ1-1, is KAGVTQTPRYLIKTRGQQVTLSCSPISGHRSVSWYQQTPGQGLQFLFEYFSETQRNKGNFPGRFSGRQFSNSRSEMNVSTLELGDSALYLCASSLGPGNTEAFFGQGTRLTVV.

This clonotype was picked up a small number of times. The CDR3 region has the DNA TGTGCCAGCATCCCAAACGGACAGGGACACAATGAGCAGTTCTTC. Translating it yields CASIPNGQGHNEQFF. The chain employs TRBV7-2 and TRBJ2-1; 8 bases are a match to TRBD1. The CDR3 consists of 15 residues. Germline-derived CDR1 and CDR2 are SGHTA and FQGNSA. The ends lost 7 bases at V and 5 bases at J; junction bases unmatched: 10.

The V gene is TRBV10-3, the J gene TRBJ1-2; D not resolved. V was clipped by 0 bases and J by 4 bases, with 9 bases between them. The CDR3 extends over 14 amino acids. The V gene's germline CDR1 is ENHRY and CDR2 SYGVKD. CDR3 DNA: TGTGCCATCAGTGAGTCGGCAGGCCCCTATGGCTACACCTTC. Translation gives CAISESAGPYGYTF.

The CDR3 coding sequence is TGTGCCAGCAGCTCTAGACAGGGAGCGGGTGAAGCTTTCTTT. Protein: CASSSRQGAGEAFF. The rearrangement links TRBV7-9 to TRBJ1-1; TRBD1 aligns across 7 bases. This CDR3 comprises 14 residues. Trimming removed 4 bases from V and 7 bases from J; junction bases left unmatched: 9. Germline lookup yields CDR1 SEHNR and CDR2 FQNEAQ (reference sequence).

DNA of the CDR3: TGTGCCAGCCGGAACAGCATTAACTATGGCTACACCTTC. Translating gives CASRNSINYGYTF. The chain employs TRBV7-9 and TRBJ1-2; D not resolved. The CDR3 runs to 13 residues. The germline V gene has CDR1 SEHNR and CDR2 FQNEAQ (reference sequence). The germline V and J ends were trimmed by 8 bases and 1 base, with 11 bases remaining between them.

The chain links TRBV18 to TRBJ1-1; 8 nucleotides match TRBD1. J gave up 1 base and V 5 bases, and 9 bases lay outside the gene matches. The CDR3 is 16 amino acids. Germline V gives CDR1 KGHSH, CDR2 LQKENI. The CDR3 bases are TGTGCCAGCTCAACGAAATGGACAGGGCCGAACACTGAAGCTTTCTTT. It yields the protein CASSTKWTGPNTEAFF.

This clonotype came up a few times. CDR3 DNA sequence: TGTGCCAGCAGCAGGGGCCAGCGCCGGGGCATGAACACTGAAGCTTTCTTT. This codes for CASSRGQRRGMNTEAFF. The gene calls are TRBV7-9 and TRBJ1-1; TRBD1 is a possible D gene (5 bases). The CDR3 runs 17 residues. Germline V lookup: CDR1 SEHNR, CDR2 FQNEAQ (reference sequence). V lost 5 bases, J lost 0 bases, and 19 bases lay in between.

In its sample, this clonotype was seen a few times. The chain combines TRBV7-9 with TRBJ2-7, with 11 bases lining up with TRBD2. CDR3 size: 14 residues. Germline V lookup: CDR1 SEHNR, CDR2 FQNEAQ (reference sequence). V lost 8 bases, J lost 2 bases, and 5 bases stayed unmatched. The CDR3 is CASGISGRAYEQYF. Here the CDR3 DNA reads TGTGCCAGCGGTATTAGCGGGAGGGCCTACGAGCAGTACTTC.

This clonotype came up a few times. The genes are TRBV9 and TRBJ1-5, with a weak D call TRBD1 (5 bases). Germline V gene data show CDR1 as SGDLS and CDR2 as YYNGEE. Between the trimmed V and J ends, which lost 4 bases and 1 base, there was a span of 12 bases. The CDR3 has 15 residues. CDR3 in DNA: TGTGCCAGCAGCATAAGTGGGGGAAGCAATCAGCCCCAGCATTTT. As protein: CASSISGGSNQPQHF.

The rearrangement uses TRBV14 and TRBJ2-5; possible D gene TRBD2, 6 bases. CDR1 and CDR2 (germline): SGHDN, FVKESK. V was trimmed by 1 base and J by 2 bases, leaving 14 bases between them. CDR3 size: 16 residues. For the CDR3, the DNA is TGTGCCAGCAGCCAAGGGGGTTTAGGGACTCAAGAGACCCAGTACTTC. The encoded protein is CASSQGGLGTQETQYF.

The J gene is TRBJ2-7, the V gene TRBV7-2; D call uncertain. This CDR3 is 14 amino acids long. Trimming left V 2 bases short and J 6 bases short, with 14 bases between. The germline CDR1 and CDR2 sequences are SGHTA and FQGNSA. The CDR3, as DNA: TGTGCCAGCAGCTTACCGGGTCCCTTGGCCGAGCAGTACTTC. It yields the protein CASSLPGPLAEQYF.

This clonotype was observed a handful of times. The V call is TRBV19, the J call TRBJ1-2; possible D gene TRBD1, 5 bases. CDR1 and CDR2 from the germline V gene are LNHDA and SQIVND (reference sequence). This CDR3 has 13 amino acids. V shed 7 bases and J shed 6 bases, with 15 bases lying between them. CDR3 nucleotides: TGTGCCAGTACCCTCGGGGGATTCGATGGCTACACCTTC. It specifies CASTLGGFDGYTF.

The CDR3 region has the DNA TGTGCCAGCAGCCAAGGGGACGGAGGTGAAGCTTTCTTT. Translating it yields CASSQGDGGEAFF. This chain uses TRBV3-1 with TRBJ1-1, with D possibly being TRBD1 (5 bases). The CDR3 spans 13 residues. V lost 1 base and J lost 7, with 10 bases in between. The germline gives CDR1 LGHDT, CDR2 YNNKEL (reference sequence).

This clonotype was recorded a few times. The V gene is TRBV12-3 or TRBV12-4, the J gene TRBJ1-1; 7 positions agree with TRBD1. The V and J ends lost 6 bases and 4 bases, in that order; junction bases with no gene match: 8. The CDR3 loop spans 14 amino acids. CDR3 sequence (DNA): TGTGCCAGCAGGAATTCAGGGGGTGGCACTGAAGCTTTCTTT. Translation: CASRNSGGGTEAFF.

The V and J genes are TRBV20-1 and TRBJ2-1, with TRBD2 matching 8 bases. Per the germline V gene, CDR1 is DFQATT and CDR2 is SNEGSKA (reference sequence). The CDR3 sequence is 15 residues long. After removal of 0 bases from V and 7 bases from J, the junction contained 8 bases not matched to a gene. In nucleotides, the CDR3 is TGCAGTGCTAGAGATGGGACTAGAACTCAAAATGAGCAGTTCTTC. Amino acid sequence: CSARDGTRTQNEQFF.

The chain couples TRBV6-1 to TRBJ2-5; 7 nucleotides line up with TRBD1. CDR1 MNHNS and CDR2 SASEGT come from the germline V gene. The CDR3 extends over 13 amino acids. The junction had 4 bases not matched to a gene; V was cut back by 6 bases and J by 3 bases. The CDR3 DNA is TGTGCCAGCAGCCGAGGACAGGAAGAGACCCAGTACTTC. It codes for CASSRGQEETQYF.

This clonotype was observed a handful of times. The V gene is TRBV29-1, the J gene TRBJ1-2; 10 bases fit TRBD1. The CDR3 length is 14 residues. V shed 4 bases, J shed 6 bases, and the junction held 8 bases outside the gene matches. Germline-derived CDR1 and CDR2 are SQVTM and ANQGSEA. This CDR3 reads CSVGDRGLVDGYTF. The CDR3 DNA sequence: TGCAGCGTTGGCGACAGGGGGCTAGTCGATGGCTACACCTTC.